The 2 T cell receptor beta chains reported below all come from one sample, sequenced in a study of T cell repertoires in cytomegalovirus infection. For these receptors, no antigen is known. Via MiXCR, TCRdb re-called the reads, giving one row per CDR3 protein. The data show around 110,000 distinct CDR3 sequences, with roughly 9.1% seen just once and around 33% held by the top ten. Sequences were obtained from PBMCs, sequenced either directly or after in vitro stimulation (not recorded which). Source of these receptors: a human donor in good health (CMV status not recorded). Some clones in this sample may be carry-over from other donors' samples.

This clonotype was detected only a few times. V and J are TRBV6-6 and TRBJ2-5, with D possibly TRBD2 on 5 matching bases. This CDR3 has 13 amino acids. Trimming removed 0 bases from V and 6 bases from J, with 8 bases in between. CDR1 is MNHNY, CDR2 SVGAGI, per germline (reference sequence). Here the CDR3 reads CASSYSRVQTQYF. CDR3 DNA: TGTGCCAGCAGTTACTCGAGGGTGCAGACCCAGTACTTC.

The chain couples TRBV28 to TRBJ1-1; tentative D call: TRBD1 (6 bases). The CDR3 totals 13 residues. CDR1 and CDR2 (germline): MDHEN, SYDVKM. The V gene lost 7 bases and the J gene lost 9 bases, with 18 bases spanning the gap. As DNA, the CDR3 is TGTGCCAGCACCCCACTAAGGACAGTTCAAGCTTTCTTT. Translating gives CASTPLRTVQAFF.